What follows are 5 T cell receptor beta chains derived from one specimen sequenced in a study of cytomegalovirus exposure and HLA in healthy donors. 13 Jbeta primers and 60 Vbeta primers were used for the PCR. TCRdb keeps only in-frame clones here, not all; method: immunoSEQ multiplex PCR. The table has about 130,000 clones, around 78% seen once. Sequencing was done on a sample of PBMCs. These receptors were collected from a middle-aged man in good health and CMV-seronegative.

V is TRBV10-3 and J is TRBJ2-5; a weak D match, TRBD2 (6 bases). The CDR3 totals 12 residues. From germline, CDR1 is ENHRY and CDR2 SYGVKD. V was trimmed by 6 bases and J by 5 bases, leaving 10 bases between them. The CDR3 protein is CAIRAGGETQYF. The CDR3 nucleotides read TGTGCCATCAGGGCTGGGGGGGAGACCCAGTACTTC.

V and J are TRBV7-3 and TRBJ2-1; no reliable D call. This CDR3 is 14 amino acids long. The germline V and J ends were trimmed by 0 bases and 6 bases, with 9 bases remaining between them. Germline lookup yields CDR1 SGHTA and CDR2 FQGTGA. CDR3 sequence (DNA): TGTGCCAGCAGCTTAACACATTCGCTCAATGAGCAGTTCTTC. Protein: CASSLTHSLNEQFF.

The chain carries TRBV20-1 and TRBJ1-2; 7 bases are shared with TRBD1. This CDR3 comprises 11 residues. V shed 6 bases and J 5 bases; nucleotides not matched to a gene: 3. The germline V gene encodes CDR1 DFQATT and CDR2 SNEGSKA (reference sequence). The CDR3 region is CSAEQGYGYTF. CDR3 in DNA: TGCAGTGCGGAACAGGGGTATGGCTACACCTTC.

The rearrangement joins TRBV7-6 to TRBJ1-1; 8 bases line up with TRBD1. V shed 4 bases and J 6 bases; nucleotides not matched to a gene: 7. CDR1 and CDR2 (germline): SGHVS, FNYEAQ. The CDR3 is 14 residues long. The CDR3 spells CASSSRDRIAEAFF. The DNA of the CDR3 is TGTGCCAGCAGCTCCCGGGACAGGATCGCTGAAGCTTTCTTT. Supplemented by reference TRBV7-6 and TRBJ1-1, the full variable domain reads GAGVSQSPRYKVTKRGQDVALRCDPISGHVSLYWYRQALGQGPEFLTYFNYEAQQDKSGLPNDRFSAERPEGSISTLTIQRTEQRDSAMYRCASSSRDRIAEAFFGQGTRLTVV.

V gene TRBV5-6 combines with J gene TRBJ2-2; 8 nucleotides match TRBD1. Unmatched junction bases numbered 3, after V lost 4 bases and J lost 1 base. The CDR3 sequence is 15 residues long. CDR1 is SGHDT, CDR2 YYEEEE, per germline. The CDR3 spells CASSRTGRNTGELFF. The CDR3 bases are TGTGCCAGCAGCCGGACAGGGCGGAACACCGGGGAGCTGTTTTTT.